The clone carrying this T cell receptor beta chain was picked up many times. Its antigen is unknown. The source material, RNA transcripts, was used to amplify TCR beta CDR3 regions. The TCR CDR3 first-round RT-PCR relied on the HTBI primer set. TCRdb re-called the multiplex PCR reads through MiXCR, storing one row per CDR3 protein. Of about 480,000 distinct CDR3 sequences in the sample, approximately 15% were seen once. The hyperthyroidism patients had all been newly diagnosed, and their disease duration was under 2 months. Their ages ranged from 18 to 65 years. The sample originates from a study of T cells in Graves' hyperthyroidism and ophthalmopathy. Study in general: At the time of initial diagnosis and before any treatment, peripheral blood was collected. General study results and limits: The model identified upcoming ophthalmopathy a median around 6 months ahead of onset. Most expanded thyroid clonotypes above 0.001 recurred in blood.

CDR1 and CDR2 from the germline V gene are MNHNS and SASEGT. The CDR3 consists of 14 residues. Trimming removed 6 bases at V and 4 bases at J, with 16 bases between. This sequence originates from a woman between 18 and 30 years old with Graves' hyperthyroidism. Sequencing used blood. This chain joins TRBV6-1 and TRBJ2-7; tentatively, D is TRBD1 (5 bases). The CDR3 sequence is CASRVGSGMYEQYF. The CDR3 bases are TGTGCCAGCAGGGTGGGGTCAGGGATGTACGAGCAGTACTTC.